This T cell receptor beta chain was sequenced in a study of cytomegalovirus exposure and HLA in healthy donors. Regarding the study as a whole: According to an earlier analysis, most TCR beta V segments yielded productive rearrangements about 87% or about 30% of the time.

Researchers ran the PCR with 60 Vbeta and 13 Jbeta primers. Profiling relied on immunoSEQ multiplex PCR, and the TCRdb table lists in-frame clones only, not all of them. In the table there are about 130,000 clones, 75% to 85% of which are singletons. This clone showed up just a few times. The antigen remains unidentified. Trimming took 6 bases from V and 7 from J; bases not matched to a gene: 9. The CDR3 has 15 amino acids. Germline V gene lookup returns CDR1 MNHEY and CDR2 SVGAGI. Sequencing was carried out using PBMCs. The chain joins TRBV6-5 to TRBJ2-2, with TRBD1 matching 9 bases. This TCR came from a man between 25 and 39 years old in good health and CMV-seronegative. The CDR3: CASREQGALGGELFF. DNA for the CDR3: TGTGCCAGCAGGGAACAGGGGGCGCTTGGCGGGGAGCTGTTTTTT.